Sequencing of this T cell receptor beta chain was carried out in a study of shared clonotypes between healthy human individuals. Assay: immunoSEQ multiplex PCR; the TCRdb copy retains only in-frame clones and omits some. The repertoire has 900,000 to 1,200,000 clones, about 80% of them found once; the top ten carry 0.55% to 0.7%. This CDR3 contains 15 residues. The germline V gene has CDR1 SGHNT and CDR2 YYREEE (reference sequence). Trimming at V came to 3 bases and at J to 10 bases, leaving 4 bases not matched to a gene. All the donors were Caucasian adults who lived in Nashville, Tennessee. What was sequenced was memory CD4+ T cells from PBMCs. Subset specified: CD45RA-negative fraction. This sequence was found in a young man in good health. Some clones in this sample may be carry-over from other donors' samples. The V and J genes are TRBV5-4 and TRBJ2-2; 15 nucleotides agree with TRBD2. The CDR3 here is CASSWTSGRVEELFF. The CDR3 DNA sequence: TGTGCCAGCAGCTGGACTAGCGGGAGGGTAGAGGAGCTGTTTTTT.